The 18 T cell receptor beta chains below all came from one sample that was sequenced in a study of early T cells in non-severe SARS-CoV-2 infection. MiXCR, run by TCRdb on the 5' RACE reads, gives a single entry per CDR3 protein. The repertoire holds 55,000 to 75,000 distinct CDR3 sequences, with 7.7% as singletons. The sequencing input was whole blood. These receptors all come from an adult who was a healthcare worker with PCR-confirmed SARS-CoV-2 infection or an uninfected control (not recorded which).

Ten or more counts support this clonotype. This chain links TRBV27 with TRBJ2-1, with 8 positions matching TRBD2. The germline gives CDR1 MNHEY, CDR2 SMNVEV (reference sequence). Trimming cost V 2 bases and J 4 bases; bases outside gene matches: 4. CDR3 length: 15 amino acids. The chain's CDR3 is CASSLRLAQYNEQFF. The CDR3 nucleotides read TGTGCCAGCAGTTTAAGACTAGCGCAATACAATGAGCAGTTCTTC.

There are many counts of this clonotype. The V call is TRBV18, the J call TRBJ2-3; D gene ambiguous. Trimming pared 3 bases from V and 0 bases from J, leaving 10 bases between. The CDR3 runs 15 residues. Germline-derived CDR1 and CDR2 are KGHSH and LQKENI. CDR3 nucleotides: TGTGCCAGCTCACCCGCTAGAGCTAGCACAGATACGCAGTATTTT. It codes for CASSPARASTDTQYF.

The rearrangement joins TRBV11-2 to TRBJ2-6; a possible D gene is TRBD1 (6 bases). CDR1 SGHAT and CDR2 FQNNGV come from the germline V gene. The CDR3 covers 16 residues. The V end was cut by 5 bases, the J end by 3 bases, with 14 bases between. The CDR3 nucleotides are TGTGCCAGCAGCCCGGGACATTTGTATGGGGCCAACGTCCTGACTTTC. Translating gives CASSPGHLYGANVLTF.

This chain joins TRBV28 and TRBJ2-2; D unresolved. Trimming left V 3 bases short and J 10 bases short, with 6 bases between. The germline V gene encodes CDR1 MDHEN and CDR2 SYDVKM. CDR3 length: 11 residues. The CDR3 DNA is TGTGCCAGCAGTTTTTCCGAGGAGCTGTTTTTT. Translating it yields CASSFSEELFF. The whole variable domain, filled in from reference TRBV28 and TRBJ2-2, reads DVKVTQSSRYLVKRTGEKVFLECVQDMDHENMFWYRQDPGLGLRLIYFSYDVKMKEKGDIPEGYSVSREKKERFSLILESASTNQTSMYLCASSFSEELFFGEGSRLTVL.

The chain uses TRBV2 and TRBJ1-5; a weak D match, TRBD1 (5 bases). The CDR3 has 12 amino acids. Germline V lookup: CDR1 SNHLY, CDR2 FYNNEI. V lost 7 bases and J lost 7, with 11 bases in between. The CDR3 reads CASKLTGQPQHF. CDR3 nucleotides: TGTGCCAGCAAGCTTACAGGACAGCCCCAGCATTTT.

This clonotype occurred many times. V gene TRBV6-5 combines with J gene TRBJ1-1; D is possibly TRBD1 (5 bases). Trimming left V 2 bases short and J 1 base short, with 8 bases between. The CDR3 runs 14 residues. The V gene's germline CDR1 is MNHEY and CDR2 SVGAGI. The CDR3 DNA follows: TGTGCCAGCAGTTACAGGGGAAGGAACACTGAAGCTTTCTTT. Its translation: CASSYRGRNTEAFF.

Many counts were recorded for this clonotype. V gene TRBV27 combines with J gene TRBJ1-4; D is unclear. V was clipped by 5 bases and J by 8 bases, with 12 bases between them. From germline, CDR1 is MNHEY and CDR2 SMNVEV (reference sequence). The CDR3 loop spans 13 amino acids. CDR3 residues: CASSQRVGEKLFF. As DNA, the CDR3 is TGTGCCAGCAGTCAAAGGGTAGGCGAAAAACTGTTTTTT.

This clonotype was found many times. The gene calls are TRBV30 and TRBJ1-2, with no clear D. V was pared by 3 bases and J by 2 bases, with 4 bases between. The length of the CDR3 is 11 residues. CDR1 and CDR2 from the germline V gene are GTSNPN and SVGIG (reference sequence). The CDR3, as DNA: TGTGCCTGGAGGGACAACTATGGCTACACCTTC. Its translation is CAWRDNYGYTF.

V is TRBV19 and J is TRBJ2-3; the D gene is possibly TRBD1 (5 bases). CDR1 and CDR2 (germline): LNHDA, SQIVND (reference sequence). With 5 bases removed from V and 2 bases from J, the gap between germline ends came to 8 bases. The CDR3 totals 13 residues. CDR3 region: CASSARDTDTQYF. The CDR3 nucleotides read TGTGCCAGTAGTGCCAGGGACACAGATACGCAGTATTTT.

The V and J genes are TRBV7-9 and TRBJ2-5; 7 bases are a match to TRBD1. V lost 5 bases and J lost 2; bases outside the gene matches: 8. The CDR3 is 15 amino acids. Germline V gene sequence: CDR1 SEHNR, CDR2 FQNEAQ (reference sequence). Written as DNA, the CDR3 is TGTGCCAGCAGCCGACCGGACAGGTGTCAAGAGACCCAGTACTTC. Its translation: CASSRPDRCQETQYF.

The table lists this clonotype with a few counts. The V and J genes are TRBV5-1 and TRBJ1-4, with D uncertain. V was clipped by 4 bases and J by 4 bases, with 8 bases between them. Germline lookup yields CDR1 SGHRS and CDR2 YFSETQ. There are 13 residues in the CDR3. The CDR3 protein is CASSPDVNEKLFF. CDR3 in DNA: TGCGCCAGCAGCCCGGACGTTAATGAAAAACTGTTTTTT.

This clonotype was counted ten times or more. The J gene is TRBJ2-5, the V gene TRBV20-1; maybe TRBD1 (8 bases). Germline loops: CDR1 DFQATT, CDR2 SNEGSKA (reference sequence). Trimming took off 6 bases at V and 1 base at J, with 21 bases between the two ends. The CDR3 runs to 16 residues. This CDR3 is CSAEGGTGDSQETQYF. CDR3 in DNA: TGCAGTGCGGAGGGGGGGACAGGTGACTCCCAAGAGACCCAGTACTTC.

The rearrangement joins TRBV20-1 to TRBJ2-5; the D gene is possibly TRBD2 (7 bases). V lost 1 base, J lost 5 bases, and 14 bases lay in between. Germline-derived CDR1 and CDR2 are DFQATT and SNEGSKA (reference sequence). This CDR3 is 14 amino acids long. The chain's CDR3 is CSARGGGAWETQYF. The CDR3 DNA reads as TGCAGTGCTAGAGGCGGGGGCGCGTGGGAGACCCAGTACTTC.

This clonotype has a count of ten or more. J is TRBJ1-1 and V is TRBV9; 7 bases are shared with TRBD1. Losses at the gene ends were 4 bases for V and 3 bases for J; bases not matched to a gene: 15. In germline, CDR1 is SGDLS, CDR2 YYNGEE. The CDR3 runs to 17 residues. CDR3 sequence (DNA): TGTGCCAGCAGCCCCGGGACAGAAGGATGGGGGGACACTGAAGCTTTCTTT. Its translation is CASSPGTEGWGDTEAFF.

This clonotype was recorded many times. The chain uses TRBV9 and TRBJ2-3; 9 nucleotides line up with TRBD2. V dropped 0 bases and J dropped 2; count of bases not matched to a gene: 10. The length of the CDR3 is 18 residues. Germline values: CDR1 SGDLS, CDR2 YYNGEE. The CDR3 region is CASSVDAGGPGDTDTQYF. The CDR3 region has the DNA TGTGCCAGCAGCGTAGACGCGGGAGGGCCCGGGGACACAGATACGCAGTATTTT.

This clonotype has just a few counts. This rearrangement joins TRBV4-1 to TRBJ2-3, with TRBD2 matching over 9 bases. Germline loops: CDR1 MGHRA, CDR2 YSYEKL. This CDR3 comprises 16 residues. Trimming removed 6 bases from V and 2 bases from J; junction bases left unmatched: 9. The CDR3 DNA is TGCGCCAGCAGGGGGGGCGCTAGCGGGACCACAGATACGCAGTATTTT. Amino acid sequence: CASRGGASGTTDTQYF.

Many counts were recorded for this clonotype. The chain employs TRBV18 and TRBJ2-1; D is perhaps TRBD2 (6 bases). Trimming cost V 0 bases and J 9 bases, with 15 bases left between them. Germline V gene sequence: CDR1 KGHSH, CDR2 LQKENI. The CDR3 consists of 15 residues. DNA of the CDR3: TGTGCCAGCTCACCACCCGGGAGAGGTCTTAGTGAGCAGTTCTTC. Protein sequence: CASSPPGRGLSEQFF.

This clonotype has ten or more counts. The chain joins TRBV25-1 to TRBJ2-2; D ambiguous. CDR1 and CDR2 (germline): MGHDK, SYGVNS. The length of the CDR3 is 15 residues. V lost 0 bases and J 4 bases, leaving 9 bases between the germline ends. The CDR3 is CASSEYKSITGELFF. The CDR3 coding sequence is TGTGCCAGCAGTGAATATAAGTCTATCACCGGGGAGCTGTTTTTT.